Listed below are T cell receptor beta chains from one sample, sequenced in a study of cytomegalovirus exposure and HLA in healthy donors. The method was immunoSEQ multiplex PCR; TCRdb's version includes in-frame clones alone and lacks a portion of them. The data show roughly 190,000 clones, over 65% seen once. Sequencing was carried out using PBMCs. The receptors here all came from a woman aged 45-65 years in good health and CMV-seropositive. CDR3s include the opening cysteine and the closing phenylalanine or tryptophan. A D gene is named only where the DNA matches it firmly. Where a row states a size, it is once, few, many or the class of an expanded clone; other rows omit it.

>NA|NA|TRBV28|TRBJ1-5
CASIRGATEPQHF
TGTGCCAGCATTCGCGGAGCAACTGAGCCCCAGCATTTT
>NA|few|TRBV11-2|TRBJ2-7
CASSLVASEQYF
TGTGCCAGCAGCTTAGTAGCAAGCGAGCAGTACTTC
>NA|NA|TRBV11-2|TRBJ2-3
CASSLDGGGDTQYF
TGTGCCAGCAGCTTAGATGGGGGAGGAGATACGCAGTATTTT
>NA|NA|TRBV7-9|TRBJ1-1
CASSQELNRATEAFF
TGTGCCAGCAGCCAAGAGCTCAACAGGGCAACTGAAGCTTTCTTT
>NA|NA|TRBV2|TRBJ2-2
CANMVEMNTGELFF
TGTGCCAACATGGTGGAGATGAACACCGGGGAGCTGTTTTTT
>NA|NA|TRBV5-4|TRBJ1-2
CASSFGRANNYGYTF
TGTGCCAGCAGCTTCGGCAGGGCAAACAACTATGGCTACACCTTC
>TRBD2|NA|TRBV11-2|TRBJ2-7
CASSPWTSVTYEQYF
TGTGCCAGCAGCCCTTGGACTAGCGTAACCTACGAGCAGTACTTC
>NA|NA|TRBV19|TRBJ1-5
CASSIETRYNQPQHF
TGTGCCAGTAGTATAGAGACCAGGTATAATCAGCCCCAGCATTTT
>NA|few|TRBV10-3|TRBJ1-1
CASSPRSNTEAFF
TGTGCCAGCAGTCCCCGTTCGAACACTGAAGCTTTCTTT
>TRBD1|NA|TRBV4-1|TRBJ1-6
CASSQDRDRVFSPLHF
TGCGCCAGCAGCCAAGATAGGGACAGGGTGTTTTCACCCCTCCACTTT
>NA|NA|TRBV4-3|TRBJ2-7
CASSQGAGLGEQYF
TGCGCCAGCAGCCAGGGGGCCGGTCTGGGCGAGCAGTACTTC
>TRBD1|NA|TRBV4-2|TRBJ1-2
CASSRDRGSYTF
TGTGCCAGCAGCCGCGACAGGGGTAGCTACACCTTC
>NA|NA|TRBV7-9|TRBJ2-5
CASVRGFQETQYF
TGTGCCAGCGTCCGGGGGTTCCAAGAGACCCAGTACTTC
>NA|NA|TRBV11-2|TRBJ1-2
CASSLLEQNGYTF
TGTGCCAGCAGCTTATTGGAGCAGAACGGCTACACCTTC
>NA|few|TRBV11-2|TRBJ1-4
CASRHRAGKLFF
TGTGCCAGCAGGCACAGGGCTGGAAAACTGTTTTTT
>NA|NA|TRBV4-2|TRBJ1-1
CASSPKSGNTEAFF
TGTGCCAGCAGCCCCAAAAGCGGGAACACTGAAGCTTTCTTT
>NA|NA|TRBV25-1|TRBJ2-3
CASSESETYITDTQYF
TGTGCCAGCAGTGAAAGTGAGACATACATCACAGATACGCAGTATTTT
>NA|NA|TRBV2|TRBJ2-3
CASLAPGDWGSTDTQYF
TGTGCCAGCTTGGCCCCGGGGGATTGGGGTAGCACAGATACGCAGTATTTT
>TRBD1|NA|TRBV7-9|TRBJ2-3
CASSSDRGSTDTQYF
TGTGCCAGCAGCTCAGACAGGGGGAGTACAGATACGCAGTATTTT
>TRBD2|NA|TRBV15|TRBJ2-1
CATRKSGGPPNEQFF
TGTGCCACCAGAAAAAGCGGGGGGCCACCCAATGAGCAGTTCTTC
>NA|NA|TRBV6-6|TRBJ2-3
CASSYGGTSTDTQYF
TGTGCCAGCAGTTACGGCGGAACTAGCACAGATACGCAGTATTTT